This is a list of T cell receptor beta chains from one sample in a study of Graves' ophthalmopathy and Graves' hyperthyroidism. TCRdb recomputed calls from the multiplex PCR reads with MiXCR, one row per CDR3 protein. The table records roughly 1.1 million distinct CDR3 sequences, 36% of them present only once. Sample: peripheral blood or thyroid tissue (not recorded which). These receptors all come from an adult man with Graves' hyperthyroidism. Both conserved end residues are part of each CDR3. D genes are given only for firm matches. For some rows the clone size is stated as once, few or many, or as a class when expanded; others skip it.

TRBV2,many,TRBJ1-5,.,CASRFTGGSNQPQHF,TGTGCCAGCAGGTTCACGGGGGGCAGCAATCAGCCCCAGCATTTT
TRBV30,few,TRBJ2-5,.,CAWRQGGETQYF,TGTGCCTGGAGACAGGGTGGGGAGACCCAGTACTTC
TRBV29-1,.,TRBJ2-3,.,CSVVSTSDKDTQYF,TGCAGCGTTGTCTCGACCTCCGATAAGGATACGCAGTATTTT
TRBV10-3,.,TRBJ2-7,TRBD2,CAISQLAGAYEQYF,TGTGCCATCAGTCAACTAGCGGGGGCCTACGAGCAGTACTTC
TRBV29-1,many,TRBJ2-2,TRBD1,CSVGDRVAGELFF,TGCAGCGTTGGAGACAGGGTAGCCGGGGAGCTGTTTTTT
TRBV5-4,.,TRBJ2-7,.,CASALQGDQQYF,TGTGCCAGCGCCCTACAGGGAGACCAGCAGTACTTC
TRBV9,.,TRBJ1-1,TRBD1,CASSQGDSFLNTEAFF,TGTGCCAGCAGCCAAGGGGACAGCTTCCTGAACACTGAAGCTTTCTTT
TRBV27,few,TRBJ1-2,.,CASGRGNYGYTF,TGTGCCAGCGGTAGGGGTAACTATGGCTACACCTTC
TRBV10-3,.,TRBJ1-2,.,CAISETEYGYTF,TGTGCCATCAGTGAGACCGAGTATGGCTACACCTTC
TRBV10-2,few,TRBJ1-4,.,CASSELGSTNEKLFF,TGCGCCAGCAGTGAGTTGGGGTCAACTAATGAAAAACTGTTTTTT
TRBV7-2,.,TRBJ1-5,TRBD1,CASSRGQGEVRPQHF,TGTGCCAGCAGCCGAGGACAGGGGGAAGTACGGCCCCAGCATTTT
TRBV30,.,TRBJ2-5,.,CAWSADRRRAQYF,TGTGCCTGGAGCGCCGACAGGAGGAGGGCCCAGTACTTC
TRBV29-1,many,TRBJ2-5,.,CSVVFGWEETQYF,TGCAGCGTTGTTTTCGGGTGGGAAGAGACCCAGTACTTC
TRBV7-2,.,TRBJ1-5,TRBD1,CASSLGRDRGPQPQHF,TGTGCCAGCAGCTTAGGTCGGGACAGGGGGCCCCAGCCCCAGCATTTT
TRBV10-3,.,TRBJ2-7,.,CASSYRASGSAKGGRYEQYF,TGTGCCAGCAGTTACAGAGCATCCGGGAGCGCAAAGGGGGGTCGCTACGAGCAGTACTTC
TRBV24-1,many,TRBJ1-2,.,CATSAVGPAGGGYTF,TGTGCCACCAGTGCCGTAGGCCCCGCCGGGGGTGGCTACACCTTC
TRBV10-3,.,TRBJ2-7,TRBD1,CAIEGTGRTGELYF,TGTGCCATCGAAGGGACAGGGAGAACCGGGGAGCTGTACTTC
TRBV4-3,many,TRBJ1-2,.,CASSHHSFRDGYTF,TGCGCCAGCAGCCACCACAGTTTCCGAGATGGCTACACCTTC
TRBV19,many,TRBJ1-5,.,CASSAPPWMANQPQHF,TGTGCCAGTAGTGCCCCACCTTGGATGGCGAATCAGCCCCAGCATTTT
TRBV7-3,.,TRBJ2-7,TRBD1,CASSPDPGQGSEQYF,TGTGCCAGCAGTCCGGACCCCGGACAGGGATCCGAGCAGTACTTC
TRBV7-9,many,TRBJ2-7,.,CASSLKTPTAYEQYF,TGTGCCAGCAGCTTAAAGACTCCTACTGCCTACGAGCAGTACTTC
TRBV29-1,.,TRBJ2-6,.,CSVEVYTNTGANVLTF,TGCAGCGTTGAAGTCTACACGAACACTGGGGCCAACGTCCTGACTTTC
TRBV20-1,many,TRBJ1-5,.,CSARVSGRGNQPQHF,TGCAGTGCTAGAGTTTCCGGCCGGGGCAATCAGCCCCAGCATTTT
TRBV12-3/TRBV12-4,many,TRBJ1-6,.,CASSGRTAYNSPLHF,TGTGCCAGCAGTGGCAGGACGGCGTATAATTCACCCCTCCACTTT
TRBV12-3/TRBV12-4,many,TRBJ1-3,.,CASRPAGFSGNTIYF,TGTGCCAGCAGACCTGCAGGGTTCTCTGGAAACACCATATATTTT
TRBV7-2,few,TRBJ1-5,.,CASSQTRWNGNQPQHF,TGTGCCAGCAGCCAGACAAGGTGGAATGGCAATCAGCCCCAGCATTTT